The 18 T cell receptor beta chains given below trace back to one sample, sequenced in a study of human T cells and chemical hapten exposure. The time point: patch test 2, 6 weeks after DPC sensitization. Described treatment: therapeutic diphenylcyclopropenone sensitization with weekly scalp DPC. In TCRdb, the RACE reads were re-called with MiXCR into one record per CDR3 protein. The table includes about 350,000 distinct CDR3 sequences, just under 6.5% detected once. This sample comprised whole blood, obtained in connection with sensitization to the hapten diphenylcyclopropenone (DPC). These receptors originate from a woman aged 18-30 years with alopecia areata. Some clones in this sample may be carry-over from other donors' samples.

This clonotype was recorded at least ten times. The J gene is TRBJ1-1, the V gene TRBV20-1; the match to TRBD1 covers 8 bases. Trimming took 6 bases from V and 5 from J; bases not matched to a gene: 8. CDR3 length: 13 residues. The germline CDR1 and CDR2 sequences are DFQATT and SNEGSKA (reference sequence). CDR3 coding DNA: TGCAGTGCCTCCGGGACAGGTAGGACTGAAGCTTTCTTT. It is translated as CSASGTGRTEAFF.

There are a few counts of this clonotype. The chain's CDR3 is CSVRTSRAGELFF. CDR3 nucleotide sequence: TGCAGCGTTAGGACTAGCCGAGCCGGGGAGCTGTTTTTT. V and J are TRBV29-1 and TRBJ2-2; TRBD2 agrees at 8 bases. The CDR3 covers 13 residues. Losses at the gene ends were 5 bases for V and 6 bases for J; bases not matched to a gene: 5. The germline CDR1 and CDR2 sequences are SQVTM and ANQGSEA.

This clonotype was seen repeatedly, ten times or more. As DNA, the CDR3 is TGTGCCATCAGTGGAACAGGGGGGGCCAACGTCCTGACTTTC. Translated: CAISGTGGANVLTF. The V call is TRBV10-3, the J call TRBJ2-6, with a tentative D call TRBD1 (6 bases). V was shortened by 4 bases and J by 4 bases, with 8 bases between the two germline ends. Looked up from germline, CDR1 is ENHRY and CDR2 is SYGVKD. The CDR3 runs to 14 residues.

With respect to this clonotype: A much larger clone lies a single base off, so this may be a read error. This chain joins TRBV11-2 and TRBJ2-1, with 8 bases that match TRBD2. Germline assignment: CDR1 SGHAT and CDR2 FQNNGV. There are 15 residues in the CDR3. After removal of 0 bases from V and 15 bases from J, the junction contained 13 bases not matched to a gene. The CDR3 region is CASSLDVRWKLAGFF. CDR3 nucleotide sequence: TGTGCCAGCAGCTTAGATGTAAGGTGGAAGCTAGCGGGGTTCTTC.

The DNA for the CDR3 is TGTGCCAGCAGCTTAGAGGGGAAAATCTTTGGCTACACCTTC. Its protein is CASSLEGKIFGYTF. This rearrangement joins TRBV7-9 to TRBJ1-2; tentatively, D is TRBD1 (5 bases). The germline V gene has CDR1 SEHNR and CDR2 FQNEAQ (reference sequence). Trimming stripped 1 base from V and 7 bases from J, with 13 bases between. This CDR3 region has 14 residues. Supplemented by reference TRBV7-9 and TRBJ1-2, the full variable domain reads DTGVSQNPRHKITKRGQNVTFRCDPISEHNRLYWYRQTLGQGPEFLTYFQNEAQLEKSRLLSDRFSAERPKGSFSTLEIQRTEQGDSAMYLCASSLEGKIFGYTFGSGTRLTVV.

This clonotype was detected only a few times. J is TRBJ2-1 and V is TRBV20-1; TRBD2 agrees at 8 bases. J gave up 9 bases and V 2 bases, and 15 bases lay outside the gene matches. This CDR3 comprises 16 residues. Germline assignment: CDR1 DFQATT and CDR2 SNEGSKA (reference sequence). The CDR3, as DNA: TGCAGTGCTAGATCTAGATGGGAGCGGGGGCGTGGTGAGCAGTTCTTC. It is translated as CSARSRWERGRGEQFF.

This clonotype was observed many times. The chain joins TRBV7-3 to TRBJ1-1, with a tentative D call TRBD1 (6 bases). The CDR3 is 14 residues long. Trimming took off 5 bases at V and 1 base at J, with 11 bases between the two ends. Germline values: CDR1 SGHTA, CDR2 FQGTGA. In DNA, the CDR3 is TGTGCCAGCAGCCCCGGGGGGCCGAACACTGAAGCTTTCTTT. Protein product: CASSPGGPNTEAFF.

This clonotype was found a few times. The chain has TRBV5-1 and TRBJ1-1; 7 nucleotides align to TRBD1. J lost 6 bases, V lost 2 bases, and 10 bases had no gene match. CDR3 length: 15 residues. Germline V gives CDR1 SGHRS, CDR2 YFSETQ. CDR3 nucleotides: TGCGCCAGCAGCTTCCAACAGGGGAGAGGGGCTGAAGCTTTCTTT. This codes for CASSFQQGRGAEAFF.

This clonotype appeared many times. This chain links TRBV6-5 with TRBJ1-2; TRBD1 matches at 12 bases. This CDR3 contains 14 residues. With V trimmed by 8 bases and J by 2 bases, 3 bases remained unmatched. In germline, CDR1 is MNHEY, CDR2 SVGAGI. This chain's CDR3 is CASGTGGRNYGYTF. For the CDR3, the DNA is TGTGCCAGCGGGACAGGGGGCCGAAACTATGGCTACACCTTC.

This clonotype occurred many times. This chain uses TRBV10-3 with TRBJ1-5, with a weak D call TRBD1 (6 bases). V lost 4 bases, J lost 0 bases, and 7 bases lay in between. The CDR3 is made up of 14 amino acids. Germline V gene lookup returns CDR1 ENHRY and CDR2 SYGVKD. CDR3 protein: CAISAGASNQPQHF. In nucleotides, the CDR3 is TGTGCCATCAGTGCAGGGGCTAGCAATCAGCCCCAGCATTTT.

This CDR3 reads CASSPTDSGYGYTF. The CDR3 DNA reads TGTGCCAGCAGCCCCACGGACAGCGGCTATGGCTACACCTTC. The chain links TRBV3-1 to TRBJ1-2; D may be TRBD1 (6 bases). The V gene's germline CDR1 is LGHDT and CDR2 YNNKEL (reference sequence). Trimming pared 4 bases from V and 4 bases from J, leaving 13 bases between. The CDR3 sequence is 14 residues long.

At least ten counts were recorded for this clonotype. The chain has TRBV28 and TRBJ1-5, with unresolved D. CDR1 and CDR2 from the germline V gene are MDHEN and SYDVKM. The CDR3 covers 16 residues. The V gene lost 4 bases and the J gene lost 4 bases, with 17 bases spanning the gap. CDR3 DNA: TGTGCCAGCAGTTCCCCCACCGGCCAGTTAAATCAGCCCCAGCATTTT. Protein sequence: CASSSPTGQLNQPQHF.

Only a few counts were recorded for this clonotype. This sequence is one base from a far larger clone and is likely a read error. Written as DNA, the CDR3 is TGTGCCAGCAGCTTCATAGATACGCAGTATTTT. Residues: CASSFIDTQYF. The chain carries TRBV7-2 and TRBJ2-3; D uncertain. Germline CDR1 is SGHTA and CDR2 is FQGNSA. V lost 3 bases and J 5 bases, leaving 3 bases between the germline ends. This CDR3 contains 11 residues.

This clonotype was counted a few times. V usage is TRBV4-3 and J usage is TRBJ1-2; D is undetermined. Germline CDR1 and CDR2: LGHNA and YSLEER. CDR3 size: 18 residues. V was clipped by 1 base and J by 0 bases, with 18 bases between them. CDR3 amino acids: CASSQGSGGRGANYGYTF. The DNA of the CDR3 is TGCGCCAGCAGCCAAGGATCGGGAGGCCGCGGGGCTAACTATGGCTACACCTTC.

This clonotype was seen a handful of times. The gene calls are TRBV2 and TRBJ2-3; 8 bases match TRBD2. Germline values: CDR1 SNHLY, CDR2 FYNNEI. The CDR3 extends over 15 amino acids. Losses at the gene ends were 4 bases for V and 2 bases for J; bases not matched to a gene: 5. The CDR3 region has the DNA TGTGCCAGCAGTGTGCAGCGGGGGACCACAGATACGCAGTATTTT. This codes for CASSVQRGTTDTQYF.

CDR3 DNA: TGTGCCAGCAGCCCTCTGACAGGGCACACTGAAGCTTTCTTT. Translation gives CASSPLTGHTEAFF. This chain connects TRBV12-3 or TRBV12-4 to TRBJ1-1; TRBD1 aligns across 7 bases. CDR3 length equals 14 residues. Trimming at V came to 6 bases and at J to 3 bases, leaving 7 bases not matched to a gene.

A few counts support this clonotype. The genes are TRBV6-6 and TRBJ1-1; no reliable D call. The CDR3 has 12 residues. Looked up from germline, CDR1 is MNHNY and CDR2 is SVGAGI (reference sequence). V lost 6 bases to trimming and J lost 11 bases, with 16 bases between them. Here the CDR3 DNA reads TGTGCCAGCAGAGTAACCACTCTGGAGGCTTTCTTT. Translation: CASRVTTLEAFF.

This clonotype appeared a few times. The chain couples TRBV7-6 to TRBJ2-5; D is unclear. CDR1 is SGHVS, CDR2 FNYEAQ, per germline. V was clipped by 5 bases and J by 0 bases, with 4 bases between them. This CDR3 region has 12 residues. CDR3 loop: CASSLHQETQYF. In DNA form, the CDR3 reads TGTGCCAGCAGCCTCCACCAAGAGACCCAGTACTTC.